These 21 T cell receptor beta chains originate from one sample sequenced in a study of regulatory T cells in long-lasting Graves disease. The time point here: newly diagnosed GD, antithyroid drugs for less than 3 months. Isolated PBMC RNA provided the starting material for the TCR library. Libraries of TCR beta came from iRepertoire HTBI primers plus Arm-PCR of CDR3 regions. TCRdb re-called the multiplex PCR reads with MiXCR, one entry per CDR3 protein. The data contain roughly 500,000 distinct CDR3 sequences, 12% to 15% of them singletons. This sample also belongs to another study, concerning T cells in Graves' hyperthyroidism and ophthalmopathy.

The specimen comprised peripheral blood mononuclear cells (PBMCs), sampled at new diagnosis, from a patient treated with antithyroid drugs. The receptors stem from a woman between 50 and 59 years old with Graves disease.

This clonotype was recorded at least ten times. This sequence joins TRBV7-6 and TRBJ2-1; D gene unclear. The germline V gene has CDR1 SGHVS and CDR2 FNYEAQ. The V gene lost 5 bases and the J gene lost 8 bases, with 10 bases spanning the gap. The CDR3 has 12 amino acids. CDR3 in DNA: TGTGCCAGCAGCCAGGCCCCGTATGAGCAGTTCTTC. It is translated as CASSQAPYEQFF.

This clonotype was counted many times. The chain is built from TRBV20-1 and TRBJ2-7; tentative D call: TRBD2 (5 bases). Germline-derived CDR1 and CDR2 are DFQATT and SNEGSKA (reference sequence). The CDR3 covers 11 residues. V was clipped by 1 base and J by 4 bases, with 5 bases between them. The CDR3 bases are TGCAGTGCTAGAGGAGGGTACGAGCAGTACTTC. This encodes CSARGGYEQYF.

This clonotype was seen only once. A far larger clone is one base from this, pointing to a likely read error. The genes are TRBV30 and TRBJ2-5, with no clear D. Trimming cost V 0 bases and J 11 bases, with 19 bases left between them. Germline assignment: CDR1 GTSNPN and CDR2 SVGIG (reference sequence). The CDR3 is 14 residues long. The CDR3, as DNA: TGTGCCTGGAGTGTAATGACCTCGATCGATGAGCAGTACTTC. Encoded protein: CAWSVMTSIDEQYF. The variable domain in full, completed from reference TRBV30 and TRBJ2-5, reads SQTIHQWPATLVQPVGSPLSLECTVEGTSNPNLYWYRQAAGRGLQLLFYSVGIGQISSEVPQNLSASRPQDRQFILSSKKLLLSDSGFYLCAWSVMTSIDEQYFGPGTRLLVL.

This clonotype was seen ten or more times. V and J are TRBV2 and TRBJ2-1; 14 bases align to TRBD2. The CDR3 length is 18 residues. The V segment lost 2 bases and the J segment 6 bases; nucleotides outside the gene matches: 9. Germline CDR1 is SNHLY and CDR2 is FYNNEI. Here the CDR3 reads CASSERDGTSGRINEQFF. The CDR3 DNA reads as TGTGCCAGCAGTGAAAGGGACGGGACTAGCGGGAGAATCAATGAGCAGTTCTTC. Using reference TRBV2 and TRBJ2-1 for the parts outside the CDR3, the full variable domain is EPEVTQTPSHQVTQMGQEVILRCVPISNHLYFYWYRQILGQKVEFLVSFYNNEISEKSEIFDDQFSVERPDGSNFTLKIRSTKLEDSAMYFCASSERDGTSGRINEQFFGPGTRLTVL.

This clonotype occurred many times. CDR3 sequence: CASSVSGTENEKLFF. The CDR3, as DNA: TGTGCCAGCAGTGTCTCCGGGACAGAAAATGAAAAACTGTTTTTT. The V gene is TRBV2, the J gene TRBJ1-4; 7 bases line up with TRBD1. There are 15 residues in the CDR3. V was pared by 4 bases and J by 5 bases, with 7 bases of the junction left unmatched. CDR1 SNHLY and CDR2 FYNNEI come from the germline V gene.

There are many counts of this clonotype. The V call is TRBV30, the J call TRBJ1-1, with TRBD1 matching over 8 bases. CDR1 GTSNPN and CDR2 SVGIG come from the germline V gene (reference sequence). Trimming cost V 5 bases and J 5 bases; bases outside gene matches: 13. This CDR3 contains 15 residues. The DNA for the CDR3 is TGTGCCTGGGCAGGGGGCACGAGGGGCCTAACTGAAGCTTTCTTT. Translation gives CAWAGGTRGLTEAFF.

The genes are TRBV6-2 or TRBV6-3 and TRBJ2-5; 12 bases are a match to TRBD2. V lost 4 bases to trimming and J lost 2 bases; unmatched junction nucleotides: 5. Germline CDR1 and CDR2: MNHEY and SVGEGT. The CDR3 runs to 16 residues. The CDR3 DNA is TGTGCCAGCAGTTCCCGGACTAGCGGGGAACAAGAGACCCAGTACTTC. Its translation is CASSSRTSGEQETQYF.

This clonotype occurred many times. The rearrangement uses TRBV11-2 and TRBJ2-3; D remains unclear. Trimming took 5 bases from V and 0 from J, leaving 3 bases between them. Germline CDR1 SGHAT, CDR2 FQNNGV. This CDR3 spans 12 amino acids. Written as DNA, the CDR3 is TGTGCCAGCAGCATGAGCACAGATACGCAGTATTTT. Its protein product is CASSMSTDTQYF.

V usage is TRBV4-1 and J usage is TRBJ2-7; 10 nucleotides agree with TRBD1. Per the germline V gene, CDR1 is MGHRA and CDR2 is YSYEKL. CDR3 length: 15 residues. Germline trimming cut 4 bases from V and 3 bases from J; bases unmatched to any gene: 6. The CDR3 nucleotides read TGCGCCAGCAGCCCAGCCGGGACAGGGGACTACGAGCAGTACTTC. It codes for CASSPAGTGDYEQYF.

Many counts were recorded for this clonotype. V usage is TRBV28 and J usage is TRBJ2-3, with a weak D call TRBD2 (5 bases). The CDR3 contains 14 residues. Germline V gene lookup returns CDR1 MDHEN and CDR2 SYDVKM. Trimming shortened V by 5 bases and J by 4 bases, and 13 bases separated the two germline ends. This CDR3 is CASSTTIGADTQYF. The CDR3 DNA reads TGTGCCAGCAGTACGACGATCGGGGCAGATACGCAGTATTTT.

The rearrangement joins TRBV12-3 or TRBV12-4 to TRBJ2-4; 9 positions match TRBD1. Trimming removed 6 bases from V and 8 bases from J; junction bases left unmatched: 8. This CDR3 is 14 amino acids long. DNA of the CDR3: TGTGCCAGCAGCTCTAACAGGGGGCTATACATTCAGTACTTC. Protein sequence: CASSSNRGLYIQYF.

Only a few counts were recorded for this clonotype. Given a much more abundant clone one base away, this may be a read error. The conserved phenylalanine or tryptophan normally closing the CDR3 is absent here, so this likely arose from a read error. The V and J genes are TRBV7-9 and TRBJ1-2; D is unclear. The CDR3 has 12 amino acids. V gave up 4 bases and J gave up 3 bases, with 6 bases separating them. Germline-derived CDR1 and CDR2 are SEHNR and FQNEAQ (reference sequence). CDR3 sequence (DNA): TGTGCCAGCAGCTCCCGGCACTATGGCTACACCTCC. Translation gives CASSSRHYGYTS.

This clonotype was recorded many times. V gene TRBV6-2 or TRBV6-3 combines with J gene TRBJ2-1; 7 positions match TRBD1. Germline CDR1 is MNHEY and CDR2 is SVGEGT. The CDR3 extends over 12 amino acids. The trim removed 6 bases at V and 8 bases at J, leaving 4 bases unmatched. CDR3 in DNA: TGTGCCAGCAGAGGACAGGAGGATGAGCAGTTCTTC. This codes for CASRGQEDEQFF.

This chain uses TRBV18 with TRBJ2-3; no definite D call. V was shortened by 0 bases and J by 4 bases, with 14 bases between the two germline ends. CDR1 is KGHSH, CDR2 LQKENI, per germline. CDR3 length: 16 amino acids. CDR3 residues: CASSPPFFHRPDTQYF. CDR3 bases: TGTGCCAGCTCACCACCGTTTTTCCATAGGCCAGATACGCAGTATTTT.

Ten or more counts support this clonotype. The rearrangement joins TRBV5-1 to TRBJ2-3; D perhaps matches TRBD1 (5 bases). V was trimmed by 5 bases and J by 1 base, leaving 5 bases between them. The CDR3 is 12 amino acids. Germline V gene lookup returns CDR1 SGHRS and CDR2 YFSETQ. The CDR3 spells CASRTGTDTQYF. The CDR3 DNA reads as TGCGCCAGCAGGACAGGCACAGATACGCAGTATTTT.

A few counts support this clonotype. This chain uses TRBV7-2 with TRBJ2-5, with a weak D call TRBD2 (5 bases). The J call may be mistaken, given a closer DNA end match to TRBJ2-7. The CDR3 sequence is 15 residues long. The germline CDR1 and CDR2 sequences are SGHTA and FQGNSA. Written as DNA, the CDR3 is TGTGCCAGCAGCTTAGTGTCAGGACTCTCCTACGAGCAGTACTTC. The encoded protein is CASSLVSGLSYEQYF.

This clonotype showed up many times. This chain links TRBV7-3 with TRBJ1-1, with 9 bases lining up with TRBD1. Germline V gene sequence: CDR1 SGHTA, CDR2 FQGTGA. The junction had 13 bases not matched to a gene; V was cut back by 1 base and J by 10 bases. The length of the CDR3 is 16 residues. As DNA, the CDR3 is TGTGCCAGCAGCTTAAACGCACTTGGGACAGGGAATGGAGCTTTCTTT. It is translated as CASSLNALGTGNGAFF.

Many counts were recorded for this clonotype. The chain links TRBV12-3 or TRBV12-4 to TRBJ1-1; maybe TRBD1 (6 bases). The CDR3 length is 14 residues. V lost 3 bases and J 1 base, leaving 9 bases between the germline ends. CDR3 nucleotides: TGTGCCAGCAGTTTTCAGGGGACGAACACTGAAGCTTTCTTT. Its protein is CASSFQGTNTEAFF.

The rearrangement joins TRBV4-1 to TRBJ2-1; D is undetermined. Germline V gene lookup returns CDR1 MGHRA and CDR2 YSYEKL. The CDR3 totals 17 residues. The germline V and J ends were trimmed by 1 base and 0 bases, with 13 bases remaining between them. CDR3 amino acids: CASSQVGTMSSYNEQFF. As DNA, the CDR3 is TGCGCCAGCAGCCAAGTGGGCACGATGAGCTCCTACAATGAGCAGTTCTTC.

This clonotype was detected a few times. The chain has TRBV4-2 and TRBJ2-5; 11 bases match TRBD2. Germline V gives CDR1 LGHNA, CDR2 YNFKEQ. Trimming took 0 bases from V and 1 from J; bases not matched to a gene: 4. CDR3 length equals 17 residues. CDR3 bases: TGTGCCAGCAGCCAAGAGTCGCTAGCGGGAGGCCAAGAGACCCAGTACTTC. It encodes CASSQESLAGGQETQYF.

The table lists this clonotype with a few counts. This CDR3 fails to terminate in the conserved phenylalanine or tryptophan, so it likely reflects a read error. The rearrangement joins TRBV2 to TRBJ2-7; unclear D gene. CDR3 size: 12 residues. The germline V gene encodes CDR1 SNHLY and CDR2 FYNNEI. V shed 6 bases and J shed 4 bases, with 10 bases lying between them. The CDR3 region is CASRIMGYEQYS. The CDR3 DNA sequence: TGTGCCAGCAGAATAATGGGATACGAGCAGTACTCC.